This T cell receptor beta chain was observed in a study of cytomegalovirus exposure and HLA in healthy donors. The PCR contained 60 Vbeta and 13 Jbeta primers. Some clones are missing from TCRdb's copy, which holds only in-frame ones; the method was immunoSEQ multiplex PCR. The sample consists of roughly 140,000 clones, around 77% of them appearing once. The V gene's germline CDR1 is ENHRY and CDR2 SYGVKD. The ends were cut back, 6 bases at V and 0 bases at J, with 12 bases in the middle. The CDR3 extends over 14 amino acids. This TCR came from a man between 25 and 39 years old in good health and CMV-seronegative. The genes are TRBV10-3 and TRBJ2-7; TRBD2 might be the D (6 bases). Sequenced input: PBMCs. CDR3 region: CAIRGAGSSYEQYF. CDR3 bases: TGTGCCATCAGGGGTGCGGGATCCTCCTACGAGCAGTACTTC.